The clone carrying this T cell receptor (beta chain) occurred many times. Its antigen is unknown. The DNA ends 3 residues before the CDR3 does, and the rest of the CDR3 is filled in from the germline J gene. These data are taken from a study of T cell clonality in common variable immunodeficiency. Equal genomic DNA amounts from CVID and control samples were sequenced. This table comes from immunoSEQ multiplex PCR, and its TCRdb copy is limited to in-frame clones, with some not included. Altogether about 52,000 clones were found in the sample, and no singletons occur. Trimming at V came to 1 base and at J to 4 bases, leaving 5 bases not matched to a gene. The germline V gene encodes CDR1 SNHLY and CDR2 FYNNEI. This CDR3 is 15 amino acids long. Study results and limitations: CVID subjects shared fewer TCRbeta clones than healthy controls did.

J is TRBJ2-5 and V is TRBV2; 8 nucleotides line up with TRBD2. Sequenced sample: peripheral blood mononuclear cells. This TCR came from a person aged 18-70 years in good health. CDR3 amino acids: CASSEGSGVPETQYF. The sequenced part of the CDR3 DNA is TGTGCCAGCAGTGAAGGTAGCGGGGTTCCAGAGACC.